This TCR beta chain was retrieved from a study of shared clonotypes between healthy human individuals. Whole-study results and caveats: The donor pool, a small one, limited the genetic and exposure-history diversity represented.

Genomic DNA of every subset was divided equally among multiple immunoSEQ plates. Clones were sequenced by immunoSEQ multiplex PCR, and TCRdb holds only the in-frame ones, with some missing. The sample lists over a million clones, around 76% seen once, with about 1.5% in the top ten. The germline CDR1 and CDR2 sequences are LNHNV and YYDKDF (reference sequence). The CDR3 sequence is 11 residues long. Deletions cut 0 bases from V and 8 bases from J, with 1 base between. To note about this clone: The antigen remains undetermined.

J is TRBJ1-4 and V is TRBV15; D uncertain. This TCR came from a man younger than 35 in good health. The sequenced sample consisted of memory CD4+ T cells sorted from blood. Stated subset: CD45RA-negative fraction. The CDR3 region has the DNA TGTGCCACCAGCAGAGACGAAAAACTGTTTTTT. Translating it yields CATSRDEKLFF.